This entry is about one TCR beta chain. Its antigen is not known. Every isolated RNA sample was fully reverse transcribed, so sequencing captured expressed TCRB transcripts. The method was immunoSEQ multiplex PCR; TCRdb's version includes in-frame clones alone and lacks a portion of them. The table shows roughly 730,000 clones, with over 10% occurring only once. These data originate in a study of beta chain features in type 1 diabetes. Isolation of CD4+ naive, central memory, regulatory and stem cell-like memory cells was achieved by sorting via CD45RO/CCR7/CD25/CD127/CD95/CD27. Overall study results and limits: VDJ junctions in type 1 diabetes patients carried more deletions and fewer insertions. Type 1 diabetes patients had TCRB CDR3s that were shorter (moderately but significantly so) in all four CD4+ subsets. Comparison showed that naive, central memory and Treg TCRB repertoires appeared more similar among patients than among healthy donors.

This CDR3 comprises 15 residues. CDR1 LNHDA and CDR2 SQIVND come from the germline V gene (reference sequence). Trimming cost V 7 bases and J 2 bases; bases outside gene matches: 7. The sample was naive CD4+ T cells from blood. The rearrangement uses TRBV19 and TRBJ2-3; 9 bases are a match to TRBD2. This TCR was recovered from a man younger than 30 with type 1 diabetes. CDR3 region: CASTHSGGLTDTQYF. DNA for the CDR3: TGTGCCAGTACCCACAGCGGGGGGCTCACAGATACGCAGTATTTT.